This T cell receptor (beta chain) was identified in a study of T cells in women clearing cervical HPV infection. Background on the study: No precancer developed; the control's incident HPV16 infection cleared within 12 months. Study-wide results and limits: A classifier using richness and V gene abundances reached an AUC of about 0.83. Timing of associations relative to infection is unclear; T-cell subsets were not isolated.

Generated by immunoSEQ multiplex PCR, the TCRdb table keeps only in-frame clones and is missing some. This sample's table has over 35,000 clones. Details on this clone: Antigen unknown. The CDR3 end is not reached by the read, which stops 3 residues before it; the germline J gene fills it in.

The CDR3 loop spans 15 amino acids. Germline CDR1 is SEHNR and CDR2 is FQNEAQ (reference sequence). Material for sequencing was blood buffy coat. The sequence came from a woman between 18 and 69 years old with a cervical HPV16 infection that either progressed to CIN3+ or cleared (not recorded which). J is TRBJ1-2 and V is TRBV7-9; 9 bases are a match to TRBD1. CDR3 bases read: TGTGCCAGCAGCTGGGGAACAGGGGGCGCAGAGGGC. Translating gives CASSWGTGGAEG. The full CDR3 protein reads CASSWGTGGAEGYTF.